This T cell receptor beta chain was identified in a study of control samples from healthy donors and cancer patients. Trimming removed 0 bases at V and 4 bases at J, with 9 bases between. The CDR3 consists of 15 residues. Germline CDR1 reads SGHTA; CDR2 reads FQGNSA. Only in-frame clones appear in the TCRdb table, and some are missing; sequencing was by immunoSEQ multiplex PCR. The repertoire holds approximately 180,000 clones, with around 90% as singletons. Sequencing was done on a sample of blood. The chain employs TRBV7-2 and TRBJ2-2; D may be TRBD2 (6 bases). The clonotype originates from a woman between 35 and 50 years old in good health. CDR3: CASSLASGSTGELFF. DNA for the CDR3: TGTGCCAGCAGCTTAGCTAGCGGCTCCACCGGGGAGCTGTTTTTT.